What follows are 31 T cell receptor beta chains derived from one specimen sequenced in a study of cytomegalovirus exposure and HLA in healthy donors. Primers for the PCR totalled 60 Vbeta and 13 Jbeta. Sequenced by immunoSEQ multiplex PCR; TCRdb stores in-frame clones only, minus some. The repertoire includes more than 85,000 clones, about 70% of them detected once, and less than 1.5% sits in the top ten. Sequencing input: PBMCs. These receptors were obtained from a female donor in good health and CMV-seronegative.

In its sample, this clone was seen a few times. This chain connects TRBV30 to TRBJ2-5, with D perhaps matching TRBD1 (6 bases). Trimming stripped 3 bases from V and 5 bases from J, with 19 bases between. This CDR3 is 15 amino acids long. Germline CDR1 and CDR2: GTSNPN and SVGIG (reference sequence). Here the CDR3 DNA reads TGTGCCTGGAGCCTTGGACAGAGGGTAGGGGAGACCCAGTACTTC. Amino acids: CAWSLGQRVGETQYF.

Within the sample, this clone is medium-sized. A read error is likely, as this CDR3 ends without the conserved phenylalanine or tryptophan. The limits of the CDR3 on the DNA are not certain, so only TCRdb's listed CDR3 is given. The CDR3 is CASSQDRI. The chain recombines TRBV4-1 with TRBJ1-5; the table's D call, TRBD1, has no DNA check behind it. Germline V gene lookup returns CDR1 MGHRA and CDR2 YSYEKL. The CDR3 length is 8 residues, termini included.

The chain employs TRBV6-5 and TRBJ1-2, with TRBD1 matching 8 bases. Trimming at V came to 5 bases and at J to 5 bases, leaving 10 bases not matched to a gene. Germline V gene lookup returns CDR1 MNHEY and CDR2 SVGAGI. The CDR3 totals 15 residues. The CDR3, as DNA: TGTGCCAGCAGTACCTGGCAGGGGGCTGGGTATGGCTACACCTTC. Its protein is CASSTWQGAGYGYTF.

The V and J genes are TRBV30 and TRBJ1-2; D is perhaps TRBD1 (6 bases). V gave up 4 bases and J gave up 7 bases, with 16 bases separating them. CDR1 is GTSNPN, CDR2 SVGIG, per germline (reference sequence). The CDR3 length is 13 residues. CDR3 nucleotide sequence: TGTGCCTGGACCCCCCGGACAGCGCGTGGCTACACCTTC. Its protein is CAWTPRTARGYTF.

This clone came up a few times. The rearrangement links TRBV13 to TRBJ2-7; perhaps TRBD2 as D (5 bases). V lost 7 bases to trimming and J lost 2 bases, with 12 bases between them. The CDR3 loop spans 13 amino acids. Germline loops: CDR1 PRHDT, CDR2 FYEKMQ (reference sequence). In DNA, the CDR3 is TGTGCCAGCACTCCCTTGGGAGCCTACGAGCAGTACTTC. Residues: CASTPLGAYEQYF. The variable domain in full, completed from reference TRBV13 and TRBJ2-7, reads AAGVIQSPRHLIKEKRETATLKCYPIPRHDTVYWYQQGPGQDPQFLISFYEKMQSDKGSIPDRFSAQQFSDYHSELNMSSLELGDSALYFCASTPLGAYEQYFGPGTRLTVT.

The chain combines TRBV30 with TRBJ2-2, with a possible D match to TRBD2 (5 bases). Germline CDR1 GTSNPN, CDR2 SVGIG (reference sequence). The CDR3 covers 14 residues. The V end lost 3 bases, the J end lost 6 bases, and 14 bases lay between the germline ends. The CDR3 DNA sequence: TGTGCCTGGAGATACCCGTTGGAGGCCGGGGAGCTGTTTTTT. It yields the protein CAWRYPLEAGELFF.

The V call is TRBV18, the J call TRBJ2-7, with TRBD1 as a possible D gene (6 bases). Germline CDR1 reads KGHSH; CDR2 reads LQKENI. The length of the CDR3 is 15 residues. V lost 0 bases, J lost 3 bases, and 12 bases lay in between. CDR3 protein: CASSPPGQYLYEQYF. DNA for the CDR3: TGTGCCAGCTCACCACCAGGACAGTACCTCTACGAGCAGTACTTC.

CDR3 bases: TGCAGCGCCGATACTAGCGGGGGGGCGGAGACCCAGTACTTC. Amino acid sequence: CSADTSGGAETQYF. The chain employs TRBV29-1 and TRBJ2-5; TRBD2 matches 13 bases. Losses at the gene ends were 7 bases for V and 5 bases for J; bases not matched to a gene: 7. This CDR3 is built from 14 residues. The germline V gene encodes CDR1 SQVTM and CDR2 ANQGSEA.

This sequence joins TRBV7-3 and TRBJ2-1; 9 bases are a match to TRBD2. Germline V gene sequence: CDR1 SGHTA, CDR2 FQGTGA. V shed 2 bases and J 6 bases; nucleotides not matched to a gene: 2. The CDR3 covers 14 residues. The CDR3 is CASSLGSGSNEQFF. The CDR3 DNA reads TGTGCCAGCAGCTTAGGTAGCGGGAGCAATGAGCAGTTCTTC.

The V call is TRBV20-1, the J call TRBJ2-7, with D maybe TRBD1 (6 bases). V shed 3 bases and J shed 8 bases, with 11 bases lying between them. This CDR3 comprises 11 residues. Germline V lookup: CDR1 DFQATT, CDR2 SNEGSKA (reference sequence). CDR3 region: CSARGAGKQYF. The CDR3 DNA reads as TGCAGTGCTAGGGGGGCAGGAAAGCAGTACTTC.

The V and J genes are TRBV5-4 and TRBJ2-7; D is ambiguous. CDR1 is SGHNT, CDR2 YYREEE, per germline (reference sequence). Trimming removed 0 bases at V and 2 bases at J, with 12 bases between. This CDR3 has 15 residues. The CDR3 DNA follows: TGTGCCAGCAGCTTGGCCAGGCAGACCCCCTACGAGCAGTACTTC. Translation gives CASSLARQTPYEQYF.

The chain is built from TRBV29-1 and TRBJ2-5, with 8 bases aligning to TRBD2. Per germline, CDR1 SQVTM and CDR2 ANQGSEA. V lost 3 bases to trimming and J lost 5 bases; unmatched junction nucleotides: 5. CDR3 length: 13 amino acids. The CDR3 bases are TGCAGCGTTGACGGGGGGGCCGGTGAGACCCAGTACTTC. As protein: CSVDGGAGETQYF.

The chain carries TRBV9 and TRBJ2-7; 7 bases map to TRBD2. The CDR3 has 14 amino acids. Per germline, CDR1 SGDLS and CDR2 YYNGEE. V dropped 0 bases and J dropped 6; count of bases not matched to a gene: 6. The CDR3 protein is CASSVGGGAGEQYF. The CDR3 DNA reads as TGTGCCAGCAGCGTAGGGGGAGGGGCCGGCGAGCAGTACTTC. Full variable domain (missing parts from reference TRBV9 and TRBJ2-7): DSGVTQTPKHLITATGQRVTLRCSPRSGDLSVYWYQQSLDQGLQFLIQYYNGEERAKGNILERFSAQQFPDLHSELNLSSLELGDSALYFCASSVGGGAGEQYFGPGTRLTVT.

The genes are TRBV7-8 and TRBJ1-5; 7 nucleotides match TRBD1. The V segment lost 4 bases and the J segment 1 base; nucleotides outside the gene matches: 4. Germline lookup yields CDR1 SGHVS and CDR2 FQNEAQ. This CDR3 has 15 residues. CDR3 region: CASSSDRESNQPQHF. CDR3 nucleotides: TGTGCCAGCAGCTCCGACAGGGAGAGCAATCAGCCCCAGCATTTT.

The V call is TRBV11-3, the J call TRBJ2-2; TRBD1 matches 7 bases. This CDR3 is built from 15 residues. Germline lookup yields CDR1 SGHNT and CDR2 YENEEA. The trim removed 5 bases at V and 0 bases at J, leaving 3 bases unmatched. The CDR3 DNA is TGTGCCAGCAGCCCCGGACAGGCGAACACCGGGGAGCTGTTTTTT. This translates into CASSPGQANTGELFF.

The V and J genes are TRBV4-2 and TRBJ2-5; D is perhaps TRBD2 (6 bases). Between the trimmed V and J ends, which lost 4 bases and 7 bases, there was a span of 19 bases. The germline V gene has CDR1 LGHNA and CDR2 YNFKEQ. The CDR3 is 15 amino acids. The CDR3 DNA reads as TGTGCCAGCAGCCCAACCCTACAAGCCGGGGGGACCCAGTACTTC. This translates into CASSPTLQAGGTQYF.

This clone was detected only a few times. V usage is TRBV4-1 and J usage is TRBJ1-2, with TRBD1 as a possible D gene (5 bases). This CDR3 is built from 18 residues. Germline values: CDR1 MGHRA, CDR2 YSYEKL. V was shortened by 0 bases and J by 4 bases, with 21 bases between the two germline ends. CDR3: CASSQDNQGATQAYGYTF. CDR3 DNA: TGCGCCAGCAGCCAAGATAACCAAGGGGCCACGCAGGCCTATGGCTACACCTTC.

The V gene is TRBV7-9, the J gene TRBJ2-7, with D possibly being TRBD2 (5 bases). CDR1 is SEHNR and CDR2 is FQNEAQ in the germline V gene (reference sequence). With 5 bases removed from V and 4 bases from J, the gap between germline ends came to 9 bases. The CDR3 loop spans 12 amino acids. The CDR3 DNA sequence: TGTGCCAGCAGCAGCGGCGCTTACGAGCAGTACTTC. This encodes CASSSGAYEQYF.

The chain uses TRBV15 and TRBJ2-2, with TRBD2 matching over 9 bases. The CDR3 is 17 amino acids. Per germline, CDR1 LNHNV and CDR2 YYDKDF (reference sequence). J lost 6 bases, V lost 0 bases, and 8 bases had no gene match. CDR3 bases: TGTGCCACCAGCAGAGAGGGGGTTAGCGGGGGCCCCGGGGAGCTGTTTTTT. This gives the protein CATSREGVSGGPGELFF.

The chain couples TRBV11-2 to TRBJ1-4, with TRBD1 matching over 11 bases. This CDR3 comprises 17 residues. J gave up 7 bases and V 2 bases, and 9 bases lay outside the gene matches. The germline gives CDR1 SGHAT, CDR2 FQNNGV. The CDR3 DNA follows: TGTGCCAGCAGCTTATCTCCTCCGGACAGGGGGCGTGAAAAACTGTTTTTT. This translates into CASSLSPPDRGREKLFF.

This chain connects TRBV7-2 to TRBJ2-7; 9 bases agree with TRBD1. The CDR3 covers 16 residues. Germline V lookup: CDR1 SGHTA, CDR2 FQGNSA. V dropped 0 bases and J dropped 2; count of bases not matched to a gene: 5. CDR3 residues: CASSLAGTGIAYEQYF. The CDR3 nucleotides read TGTGCCAGCAGCTTAGCGGGGACAGGGATCGCCTACGAGCAGTACTTC.

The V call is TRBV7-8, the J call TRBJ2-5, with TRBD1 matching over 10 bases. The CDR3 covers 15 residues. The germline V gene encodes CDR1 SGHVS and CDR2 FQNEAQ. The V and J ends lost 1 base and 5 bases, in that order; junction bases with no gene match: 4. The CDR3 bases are TGTGCCAGCAGCTTAGGACAGGGGGCGCGGGAGACCCAGTACTTC. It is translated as CASSLGQGARETQYF. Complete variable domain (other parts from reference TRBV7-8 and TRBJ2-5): GAGVSQSPRYKVAKRGQDVALRCDPISGHVSLFWYQQALGQGPEFLTYFQNEAQLDKSGLPSDRFFAERPEGSVSTLKIQRTQQEDSAVYLCASSLGQGARETQYFGPGTRLLVL.

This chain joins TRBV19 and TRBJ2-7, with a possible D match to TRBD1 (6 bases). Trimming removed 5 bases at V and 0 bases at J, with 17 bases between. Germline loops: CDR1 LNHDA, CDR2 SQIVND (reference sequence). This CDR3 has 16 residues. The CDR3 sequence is CASSPSQGMRSYEQYF. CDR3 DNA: TGTGCCAGTAGTCCCTCCCAGGGGATGCGCTCCTACGAGCAGTACTTC.

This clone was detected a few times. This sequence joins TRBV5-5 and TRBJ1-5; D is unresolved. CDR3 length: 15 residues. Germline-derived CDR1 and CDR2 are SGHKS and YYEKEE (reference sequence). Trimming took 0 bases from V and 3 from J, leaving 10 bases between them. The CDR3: CASSLEERHNQPQHF. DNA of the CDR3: TGTGCCAGCAGCTTGGAAGAAAGACACAATCAGCCCCAGCATTTT. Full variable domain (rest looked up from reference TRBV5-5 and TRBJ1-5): DAGVTQSPTHLIKTRGQQVTLRCSPISGHKSVSWYQQVLGQGPQFIFQYYEKEERGRGNFPDRFSARQFPNYSSELNVNALLLGDSALYLCASSLEERHNQPQHFGDGTRLSIL.

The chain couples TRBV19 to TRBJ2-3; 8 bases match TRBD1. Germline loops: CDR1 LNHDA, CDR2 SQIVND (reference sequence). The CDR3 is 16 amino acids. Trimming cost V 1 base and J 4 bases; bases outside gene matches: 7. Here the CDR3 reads CASSIGSQGAADTQYF. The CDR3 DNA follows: TGTGCCAGTAGTATAGGCTCCCAGGGGGCGGCAGATACGCAGTATTTT.

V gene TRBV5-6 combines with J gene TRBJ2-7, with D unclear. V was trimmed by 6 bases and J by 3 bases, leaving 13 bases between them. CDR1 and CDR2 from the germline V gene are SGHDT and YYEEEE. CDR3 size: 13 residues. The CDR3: CASNSASGYEQYF. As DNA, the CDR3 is TGTGCCAGCAATTCCGCGTCTGGCTACGAGCAGTACTTC.

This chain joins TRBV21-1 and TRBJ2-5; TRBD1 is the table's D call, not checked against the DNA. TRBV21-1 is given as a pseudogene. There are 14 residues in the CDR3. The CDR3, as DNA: TGTGCCAGCAGCAAAGTTGGAACAGGAGAGACCCAGTACTTC. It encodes CASSKVGTGETQYF.

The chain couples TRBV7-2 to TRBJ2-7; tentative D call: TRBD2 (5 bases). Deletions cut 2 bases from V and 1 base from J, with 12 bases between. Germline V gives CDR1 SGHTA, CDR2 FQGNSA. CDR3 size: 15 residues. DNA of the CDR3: TGTGCCAGCAGCTTACGGGCTAGCAGTTCCTACGAGCAGTACTTC. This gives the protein CASSLRASSSYEQYF.

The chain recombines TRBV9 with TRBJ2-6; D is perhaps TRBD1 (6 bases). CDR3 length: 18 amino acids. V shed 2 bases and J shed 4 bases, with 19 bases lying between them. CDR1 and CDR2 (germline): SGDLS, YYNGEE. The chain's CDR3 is CASSVGSNRASGANVLTF. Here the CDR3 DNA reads TGTGCCAGCAGCGTTGGGTCCAACAGGGCGTCCGGGGCCAACGTCCTGACTTTC.

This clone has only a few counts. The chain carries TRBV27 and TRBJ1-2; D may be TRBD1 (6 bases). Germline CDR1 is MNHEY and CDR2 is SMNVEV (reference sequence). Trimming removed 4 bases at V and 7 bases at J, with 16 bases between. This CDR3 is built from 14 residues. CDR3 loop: CASSYGGALFGYTF. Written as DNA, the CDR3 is TGTGCCAGCAGTTATGGGGGGGCATTGTTTGGCTACACCTTC.

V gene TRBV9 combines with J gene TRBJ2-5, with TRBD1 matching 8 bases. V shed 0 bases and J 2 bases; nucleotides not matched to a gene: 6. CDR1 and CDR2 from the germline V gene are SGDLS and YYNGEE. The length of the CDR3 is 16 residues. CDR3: CASSVGATGGQETQYF. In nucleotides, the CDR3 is TGTGCCAGCAGCGTAGGGGCCACAGGGGGACAAGAGACCCAGTACTTC.